This note documents a single T cell receptor (beta chain) sequence. This record comes from a study of blood T cell repertoires in COVID-19. Libraries were prepared by immunoSEQ multiplex PCR; TCRdb keeps only in-frame clonotypes and omits some of them. Among tens of thousands of clones listed, around nine tenths were seen once. This CDR3 is 13 amino acids long. Germline V CDR1 and CDR2: LNHDA, SQIVND (reference sequence). With 7 bases clipped from V and 6 bases from J, the junction kept 7 bases outside the gene matches. This clonotype was sampled from a human donor with active COVID-19. The donor label of this sample is uncertain. This chain links TRBV19 with TRBJ1-1, with 8 positions matching TRBD1. Sequenced material: peripheral blood. The CDR3 is CASKRQGISEAFF. In nucleotides, the CDR3 is TGTGCCAGTAAAAGACAGGGGATTTCTGAAGCTTTCTTT.